This T cell receptor beta chain was obtained from a study of cytomegalovirus exposure and HLA in healthy donors. General study points: TCR beta V- and J-gene trimming, according to a later analysis, was linked to a missense DCLRE1C variant. In all likelihood, a cluster of highly shared sequence variants was a sequencing artifact. A later analysis found TCR association rates differed by HLA locus, highest for DRB1 and lowest for HLA-C.

The CDR3 totals 15 residues. The V gene's germline CDR1 is SGHTA and CDR2 FQGTGA. The germline V and J ends were trimmed by 5 bases and 4 bases, with 12 bases remaining between them. In the PCR, 60 Vbeta and 13 Jbeta primers were used. Profiling relied on immunoSEQ multiplex PCR, and the TCRdb table lists in-frame clones only, not all of them. The sample holds under 120,000 clones, roughly 70% seen once. A remark on this clone: Antigen unknown.

Material for sequencing was PBMCs. The clonotype was recovered from a man in his forties or fifties in good health and CMV-seropositive. The V gene is TRBV7-3, the J gene TRBJ2-6, with a possible D match to TRBD1 (6 bases). In nucleotides, the CDR3 is TGTGCCAGCAGCCGAGGGACACCCGGGGCCAACGTCCTGACTTTC. The encoded protein is CASSRGTPGANVLTF.